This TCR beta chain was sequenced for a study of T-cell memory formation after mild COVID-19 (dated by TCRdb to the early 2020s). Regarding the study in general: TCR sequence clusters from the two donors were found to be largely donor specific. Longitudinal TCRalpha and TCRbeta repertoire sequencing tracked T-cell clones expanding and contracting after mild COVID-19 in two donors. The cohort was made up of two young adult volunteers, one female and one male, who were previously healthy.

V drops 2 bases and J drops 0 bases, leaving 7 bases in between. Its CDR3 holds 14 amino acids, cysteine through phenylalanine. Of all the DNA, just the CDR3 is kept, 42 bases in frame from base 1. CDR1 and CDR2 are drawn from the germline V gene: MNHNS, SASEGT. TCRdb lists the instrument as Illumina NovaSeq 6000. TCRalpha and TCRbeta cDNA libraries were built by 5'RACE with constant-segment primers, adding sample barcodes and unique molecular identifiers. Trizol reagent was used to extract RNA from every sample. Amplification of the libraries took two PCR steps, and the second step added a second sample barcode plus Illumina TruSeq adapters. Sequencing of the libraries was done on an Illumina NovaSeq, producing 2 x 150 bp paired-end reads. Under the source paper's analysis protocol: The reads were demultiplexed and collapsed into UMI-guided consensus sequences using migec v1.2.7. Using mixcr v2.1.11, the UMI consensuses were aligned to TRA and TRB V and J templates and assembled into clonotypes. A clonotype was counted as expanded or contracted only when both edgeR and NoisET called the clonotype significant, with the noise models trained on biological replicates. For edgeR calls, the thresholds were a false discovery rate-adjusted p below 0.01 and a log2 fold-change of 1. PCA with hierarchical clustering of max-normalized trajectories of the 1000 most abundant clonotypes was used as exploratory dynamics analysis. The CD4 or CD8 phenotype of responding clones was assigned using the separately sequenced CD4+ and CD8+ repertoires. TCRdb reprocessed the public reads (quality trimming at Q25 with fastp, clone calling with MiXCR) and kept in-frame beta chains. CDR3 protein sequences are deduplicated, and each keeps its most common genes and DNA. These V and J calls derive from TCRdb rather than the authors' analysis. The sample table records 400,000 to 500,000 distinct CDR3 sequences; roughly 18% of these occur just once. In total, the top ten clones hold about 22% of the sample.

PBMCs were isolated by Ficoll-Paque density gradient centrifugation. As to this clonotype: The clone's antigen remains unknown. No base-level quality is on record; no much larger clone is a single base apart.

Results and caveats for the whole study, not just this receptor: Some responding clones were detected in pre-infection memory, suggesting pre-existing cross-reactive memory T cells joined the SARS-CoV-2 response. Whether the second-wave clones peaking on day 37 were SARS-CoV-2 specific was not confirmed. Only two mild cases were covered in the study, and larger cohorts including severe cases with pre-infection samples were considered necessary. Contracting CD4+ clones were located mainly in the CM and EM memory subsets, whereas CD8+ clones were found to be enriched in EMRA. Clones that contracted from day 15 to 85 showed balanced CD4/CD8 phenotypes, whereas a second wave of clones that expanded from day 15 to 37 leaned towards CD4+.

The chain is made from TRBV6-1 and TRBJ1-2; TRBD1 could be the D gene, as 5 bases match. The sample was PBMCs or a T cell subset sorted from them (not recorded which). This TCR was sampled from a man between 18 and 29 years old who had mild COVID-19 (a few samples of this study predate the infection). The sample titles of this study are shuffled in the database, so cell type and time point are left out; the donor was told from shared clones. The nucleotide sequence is TGTGCCAGCAGTGAACCAGGGACTAACTATGGCTACACCTTC. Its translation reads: CASSEPGTNYGYTF.